This TCR beta chain emerged from a study of regulatory T cells in long-lasting Graves disease. The time point here: newly diagnosed GD, antithyroid drugs for less than 3 months. Construction of the TCR library relied on RNA isolated from PBMCs. The germline CDR1 and CDR2 sequences are GTSNPN and SVGIG (reference sequence). The CDR3 is made up of 13 amino acids. This clonotype appeared a few times. This may be a read error, as it is one base from a much larger clone. The authors built TCR beta libraries using iRepertoire HTBI primers and Arm-PCR of CDR3 regions. A single record per CDR3 protein comes from TCRdb applying MiXCR to the multiplex PCR reads. The table includes 580,000 or so distinct CDR3 sequences, about 15% detected once. These data were also reused for a study on T cells in Graves' hyperthyroidism and ophthalmopathy.

The rearrangement links TRBV30 to TRBJ1-2, with unresolved D. The material sequenced was peripheral blood mononuclear cells (PBMCs), taken at new diagnosis, from a patient treated with antithyroid drugs. This clonotype originated in a man younger than 30 with Graves disease. CDR3 nucleotides: TGTGCCCGGAGTGTAGCGGCTACCTATGGCTACACCTTC. Its translation: CARSVAATYGYTF. Together with reference TRBV30 and TRBJ1-2, the CDR3 gives the full variable domain: SQTIHQWPATLVQPVGSPLSLECTVEGTSNPNLYWYRQAAGRGLQLLFYSVGIGQISSEVPQNLSASRPQDRQFILSSKKLLLSDSGFYLCARSVAATYGYTFGSGTRLTVV.